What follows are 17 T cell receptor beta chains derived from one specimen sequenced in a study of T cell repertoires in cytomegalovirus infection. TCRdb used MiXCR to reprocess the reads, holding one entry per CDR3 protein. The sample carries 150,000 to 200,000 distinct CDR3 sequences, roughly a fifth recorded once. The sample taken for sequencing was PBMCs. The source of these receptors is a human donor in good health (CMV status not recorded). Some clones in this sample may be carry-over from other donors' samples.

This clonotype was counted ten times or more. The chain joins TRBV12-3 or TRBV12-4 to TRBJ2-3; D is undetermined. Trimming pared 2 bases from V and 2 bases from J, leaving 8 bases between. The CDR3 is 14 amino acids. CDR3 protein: CASSLPRYTDTQYF. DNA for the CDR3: TGTGCCAGCAGTTTACCGAGATACACAGATACGCAGTATTTT.

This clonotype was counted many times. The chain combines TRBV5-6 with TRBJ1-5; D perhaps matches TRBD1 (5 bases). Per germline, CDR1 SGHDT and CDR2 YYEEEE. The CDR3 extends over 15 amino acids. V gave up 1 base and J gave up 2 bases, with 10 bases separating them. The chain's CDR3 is CASSLRQGGNQPQHF. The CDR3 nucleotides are TGTGCCAGCAGCTTGAGGCAGGGAGGCAATCAGCCCCAGCATTTT.

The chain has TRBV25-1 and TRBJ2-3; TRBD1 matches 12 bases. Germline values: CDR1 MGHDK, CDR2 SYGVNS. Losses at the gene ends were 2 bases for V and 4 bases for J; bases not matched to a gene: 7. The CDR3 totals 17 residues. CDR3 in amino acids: CASSENRGQGAPDTQYF. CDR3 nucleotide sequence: TGTGCCAGCAGTGAAAATCGGGGACAGGGGGCCCCAGATACGCAGTATTTT.

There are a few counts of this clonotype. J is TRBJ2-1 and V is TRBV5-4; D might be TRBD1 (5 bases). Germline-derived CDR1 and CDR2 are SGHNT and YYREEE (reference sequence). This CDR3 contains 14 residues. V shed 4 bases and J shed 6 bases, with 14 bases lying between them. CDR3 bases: TGTGCCAGCAGCCTAGACAGTGGGTCCAATGAGCAGTTCTTC. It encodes CASSLDSGSNEQFF.

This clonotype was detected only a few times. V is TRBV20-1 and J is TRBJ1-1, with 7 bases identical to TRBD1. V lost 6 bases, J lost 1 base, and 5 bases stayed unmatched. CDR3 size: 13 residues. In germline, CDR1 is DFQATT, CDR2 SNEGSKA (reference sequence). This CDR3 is CSARDRRNTEAFF. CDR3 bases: TGCAGTGCCAGGGACAGACGGAACACTGAAGCTTTCTTT.

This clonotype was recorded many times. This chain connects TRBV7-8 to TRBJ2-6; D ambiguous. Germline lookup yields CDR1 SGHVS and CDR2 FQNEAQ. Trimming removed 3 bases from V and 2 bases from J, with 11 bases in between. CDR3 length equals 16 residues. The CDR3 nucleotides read TGTGCCAGCAGCTTGGTGAGGTCTACTGGGGCCAACGTCCTGACTTTC. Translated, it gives CASSLVRSTGANVLTF.

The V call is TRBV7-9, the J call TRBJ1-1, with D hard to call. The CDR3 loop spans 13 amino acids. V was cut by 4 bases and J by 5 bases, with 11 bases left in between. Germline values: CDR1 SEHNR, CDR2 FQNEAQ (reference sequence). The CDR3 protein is CASSYRTGTEAFF. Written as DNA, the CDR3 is TGTGCCAGCAGCTATCGGACGGGGACTGAAGCTTTCTTT.

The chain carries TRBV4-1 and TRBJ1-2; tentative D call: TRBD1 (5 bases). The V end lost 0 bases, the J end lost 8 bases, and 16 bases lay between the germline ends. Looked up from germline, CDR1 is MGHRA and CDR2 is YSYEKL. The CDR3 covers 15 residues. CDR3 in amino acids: CASSQDLGITGGYTF. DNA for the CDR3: TGCGCCAGCAGCCAAGATTTAGGGATAACAGGCGGCTACACCTTC.

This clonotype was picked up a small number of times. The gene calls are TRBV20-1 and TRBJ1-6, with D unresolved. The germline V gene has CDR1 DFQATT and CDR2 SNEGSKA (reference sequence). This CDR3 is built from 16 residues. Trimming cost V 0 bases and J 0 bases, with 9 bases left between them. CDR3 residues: CSARDRTSSYNSPLHF. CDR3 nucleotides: TGCAGTGCTAGAGATCGTACGAGCTCCTATAATTCACCCCTCCACTTT.

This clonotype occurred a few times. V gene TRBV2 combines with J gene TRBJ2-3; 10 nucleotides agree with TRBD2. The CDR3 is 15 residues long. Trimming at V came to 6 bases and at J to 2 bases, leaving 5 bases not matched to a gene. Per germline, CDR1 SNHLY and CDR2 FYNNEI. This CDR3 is CASRPTSGFTDTQYF. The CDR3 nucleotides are TGTGCCAGCAGGCCGACTAGCGGGTTCACAGATACGCAGTATTTT.

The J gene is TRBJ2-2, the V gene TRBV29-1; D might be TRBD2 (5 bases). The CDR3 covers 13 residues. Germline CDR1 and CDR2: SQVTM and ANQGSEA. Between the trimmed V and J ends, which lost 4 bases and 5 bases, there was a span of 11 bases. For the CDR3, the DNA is TGCAGCGTTGGGCCGGGCGGGACCGGGGAGCTGTTTTTT. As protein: CSVGPGGTGELFF.

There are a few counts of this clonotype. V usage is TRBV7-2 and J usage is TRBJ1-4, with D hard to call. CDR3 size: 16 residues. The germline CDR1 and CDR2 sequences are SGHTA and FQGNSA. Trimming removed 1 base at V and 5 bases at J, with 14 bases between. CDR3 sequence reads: CASSLVPAGGNEKLFF. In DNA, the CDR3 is TGTGCCAGCAGCTTAGTTCCCGCCGGAGGGAATGAAAAACTGTTTTTT.

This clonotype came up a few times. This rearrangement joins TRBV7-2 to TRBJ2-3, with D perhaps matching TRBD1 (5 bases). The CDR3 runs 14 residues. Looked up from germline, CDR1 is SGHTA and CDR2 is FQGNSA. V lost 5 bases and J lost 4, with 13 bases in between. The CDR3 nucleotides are TGTGCCAGCAGCCTAGGCCAGGGCGCAGATACGCAGTATTTT. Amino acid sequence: CASSLGQGADTQYF.

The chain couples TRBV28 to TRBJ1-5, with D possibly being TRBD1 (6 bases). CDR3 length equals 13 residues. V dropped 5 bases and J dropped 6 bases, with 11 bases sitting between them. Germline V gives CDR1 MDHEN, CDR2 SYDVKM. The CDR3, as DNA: TGTGCCAGCAGTGACCCGGACAGTCAGCCCCAGCATTTT. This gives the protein CASSDPDSQPQHF.

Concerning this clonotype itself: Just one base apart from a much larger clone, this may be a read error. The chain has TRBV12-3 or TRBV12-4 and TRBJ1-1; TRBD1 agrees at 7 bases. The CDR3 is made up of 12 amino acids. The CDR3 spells CARSLYRGEAFF. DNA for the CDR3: TGTGCCCGCAGTTTATACAGGGGTGAAGCTTTCTTT.

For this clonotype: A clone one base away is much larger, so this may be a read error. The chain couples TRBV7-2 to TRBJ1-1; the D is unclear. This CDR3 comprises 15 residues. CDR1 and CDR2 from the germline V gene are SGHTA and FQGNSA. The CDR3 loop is CANSLRASGNTEAFF. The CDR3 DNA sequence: TGTGCCAACAGCTTAAGGGCCTCGGGGAACACTGAAGCTTTCTTT.

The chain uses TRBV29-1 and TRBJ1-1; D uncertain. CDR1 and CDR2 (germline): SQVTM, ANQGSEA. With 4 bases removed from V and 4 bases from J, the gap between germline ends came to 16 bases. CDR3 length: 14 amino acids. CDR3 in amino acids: CSVGSSAMGTEAFF. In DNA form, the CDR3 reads TGCAGCGTTGGATCCTCCGCAATGGGCACTGAAGCTTTCTTT.